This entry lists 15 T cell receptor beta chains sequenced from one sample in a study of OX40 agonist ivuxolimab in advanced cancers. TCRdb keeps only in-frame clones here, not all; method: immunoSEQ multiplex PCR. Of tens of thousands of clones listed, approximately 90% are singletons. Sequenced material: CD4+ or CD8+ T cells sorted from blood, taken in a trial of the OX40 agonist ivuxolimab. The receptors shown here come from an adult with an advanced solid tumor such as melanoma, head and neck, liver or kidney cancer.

As DNA, the CDR3 is TGTGCCAGTAGTCCGCCGACAGGGGGCCGTCAGCCCCAGCATTTT. This translates into CASSPPTGGRQPQHF. V gene TRBV19 combines with J gene TRBJ1-5; 10 bases map to TRBD1. The germline gives CDR1 LNHDA, CDR2 SQIVND (reference sequence). V shed 5 bases, J shed 6 bases, and the junction held 7 bases outside the gene matches. The CDR3 length is 15 residues.

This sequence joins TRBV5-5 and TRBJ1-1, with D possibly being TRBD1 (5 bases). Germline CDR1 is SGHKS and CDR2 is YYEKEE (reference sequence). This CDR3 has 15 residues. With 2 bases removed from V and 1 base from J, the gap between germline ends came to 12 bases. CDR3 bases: TGTGCCAGCAGCTTCGGGGGACGGGGGAACACTGAAGCTTTCTTT. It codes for CASSFGGRGNTEAFF.

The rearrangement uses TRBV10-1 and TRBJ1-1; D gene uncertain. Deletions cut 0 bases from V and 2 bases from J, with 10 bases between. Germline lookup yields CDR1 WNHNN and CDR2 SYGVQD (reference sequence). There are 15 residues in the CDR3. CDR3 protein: CASSESAPPNTEAFF. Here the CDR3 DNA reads TGCGCCAGCAGTGAGTCGGCACCACCTAACACTGAAGCTTTCTTT.

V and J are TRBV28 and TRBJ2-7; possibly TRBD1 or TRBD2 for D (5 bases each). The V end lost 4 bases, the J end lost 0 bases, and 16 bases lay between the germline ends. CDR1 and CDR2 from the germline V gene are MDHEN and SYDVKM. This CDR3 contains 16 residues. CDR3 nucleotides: TGTGCCAGCAGTTCCGACGGGACGGCACACTCCTACGAGCAGTACTTC. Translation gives CASSSDGTAHSYEQYF.

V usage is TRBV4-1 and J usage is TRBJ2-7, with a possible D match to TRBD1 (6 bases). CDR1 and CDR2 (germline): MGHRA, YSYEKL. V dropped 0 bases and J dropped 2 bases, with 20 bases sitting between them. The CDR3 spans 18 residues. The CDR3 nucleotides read TGCGCCAGCAGCCAAGATCATTATTTGGCAGGGGAGACCTACGAGCAGTACTTC. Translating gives CASSQDHYLAGETYEQYF.

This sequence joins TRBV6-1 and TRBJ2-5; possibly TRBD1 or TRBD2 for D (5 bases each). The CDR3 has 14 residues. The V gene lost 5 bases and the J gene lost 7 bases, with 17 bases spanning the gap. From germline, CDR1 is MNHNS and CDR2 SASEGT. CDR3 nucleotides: TGTGCCAGCAGTCCACGGGACCTCCGGGGGACCCAGTACTTC. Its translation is CASSPRDLRGTQYF.

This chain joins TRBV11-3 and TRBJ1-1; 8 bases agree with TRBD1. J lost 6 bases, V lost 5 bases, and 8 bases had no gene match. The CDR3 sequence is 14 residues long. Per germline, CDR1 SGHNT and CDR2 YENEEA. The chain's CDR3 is CASSAGQVEAEAFF. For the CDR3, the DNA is TGTGCCAGCAGCGCGGGACAGGTAGAAGCTGAAGCTTTCTTT.

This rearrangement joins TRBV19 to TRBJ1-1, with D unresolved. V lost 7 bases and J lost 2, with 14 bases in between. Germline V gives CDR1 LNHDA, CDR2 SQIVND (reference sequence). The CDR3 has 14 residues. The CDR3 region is CASTPLNPNTEAFF. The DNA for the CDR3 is TGTGCCAGTACCCCCCTGAATCCTAACACTGAAGCTTTCTTT. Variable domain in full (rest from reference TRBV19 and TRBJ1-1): DGGITQSPKYLFRKEGQNVTLSCEQNLNHDAMYWYRQDPGQGLRLIYYSQIVNDFQKGDIAEGYSVSREKKESFPLTVTSAQKNPTAFYLCASTPLNPNTEAFFGQGTRLTVV.

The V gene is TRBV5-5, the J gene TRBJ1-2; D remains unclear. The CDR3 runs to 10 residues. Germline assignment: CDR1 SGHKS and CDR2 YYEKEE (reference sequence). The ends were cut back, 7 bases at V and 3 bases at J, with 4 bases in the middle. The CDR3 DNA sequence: TGTGCCAGCGGGGACTATGGCTACACCTTC. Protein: CASGDYGYTF.

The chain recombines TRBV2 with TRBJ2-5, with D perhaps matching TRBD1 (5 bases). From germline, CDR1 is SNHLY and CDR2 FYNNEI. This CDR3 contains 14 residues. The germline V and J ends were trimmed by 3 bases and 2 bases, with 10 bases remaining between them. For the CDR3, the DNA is TGTGCCAGCAGTGAGGGGCTCGCTCAAGAGACCCAGTACTTC. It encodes CASSEGLAQETQYF.

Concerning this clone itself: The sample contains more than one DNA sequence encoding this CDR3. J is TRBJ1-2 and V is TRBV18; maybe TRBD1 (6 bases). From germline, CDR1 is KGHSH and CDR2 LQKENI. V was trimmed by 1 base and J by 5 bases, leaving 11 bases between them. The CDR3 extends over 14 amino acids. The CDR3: CASSPRRGDYGYTF. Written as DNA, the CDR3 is TGTGCCAGCTCACCACGGAGGGGGGATTATGGCTACACCTTC.

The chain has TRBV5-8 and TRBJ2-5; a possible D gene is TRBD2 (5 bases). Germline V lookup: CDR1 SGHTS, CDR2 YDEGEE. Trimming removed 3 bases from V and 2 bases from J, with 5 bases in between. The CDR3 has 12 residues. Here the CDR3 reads CASSWEQETQYF. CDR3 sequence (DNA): TGTGCCAGCAGCTGGGAGCAAGAGACCCAGTACTTC.

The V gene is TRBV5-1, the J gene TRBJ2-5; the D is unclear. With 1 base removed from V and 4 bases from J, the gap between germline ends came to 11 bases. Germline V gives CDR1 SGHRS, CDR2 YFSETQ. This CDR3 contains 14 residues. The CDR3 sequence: CASSLRSGSETQYF. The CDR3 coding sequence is TGCGCCAGCAGCTTGAGGTCAGGATCAGAGACCCAGTACTTC.

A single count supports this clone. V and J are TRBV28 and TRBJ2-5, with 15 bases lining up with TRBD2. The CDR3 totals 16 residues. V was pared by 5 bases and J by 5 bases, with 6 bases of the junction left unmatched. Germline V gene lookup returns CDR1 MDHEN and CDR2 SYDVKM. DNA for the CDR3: TGTGCCAGCAGTCCGGGACTAGCGGGAGGTTACGAGACCCAGTACTTC. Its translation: CASSPGLAGGYETQYF.

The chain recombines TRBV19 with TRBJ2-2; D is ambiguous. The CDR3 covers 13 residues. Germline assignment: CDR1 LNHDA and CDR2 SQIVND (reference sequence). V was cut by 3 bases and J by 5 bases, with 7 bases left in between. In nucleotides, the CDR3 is TGTGCCAGTAGTATCTCCCGGACCGGGGAGCTGTTTTTT. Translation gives CASSISRTGELFF.